This T cell receptor beta chain derives from a study of shared clonotypes between healthy human individuals. About the study: CD4 naive and CD4 memory each took three plates per donor, while CD8 naive took two and CD8 memory one.

Naive CD8 cells lacked CD45RO and underwent positive selection for CCR7, leaving out terminally differentiated effector memory CD45RA+ cells. Study-wide findings and caveats: Depth was large, yet rarefaction showed that sorted-subset sequencing was incomplete. Generation probability values for non-shared clonotypes were lower than those for clonotypes shared by all four donors.

This CDR3 region has 16 residues. V was shortened by 4 bases and J by 2 bases, with 19 bases between the two germline ends. Looked up from germline, CDR1 is SGHDT and CDR2 is YYEEEE. Repertoires were generated with immunoSEQ multiplex PCR, while TCRdb's copy carries only in-frame clones and drops some. The sample lists nearly 2 million clones, less than 95% seen once, with 1% to 1.5% in the top ten. A remark on this clone: Its matching antigen is unknown.

The sample comprised naive CD8+ T cells sorted from blood. The V gene is TRBV5-6, the J gene TRBJ2-7; D perhaps matches TRBD2 (8 bases). The sequence was collected from a man between 18 and 35 years old in good health. CDR3 in amino acids: CASSPEGAGGPYEQYF. DNA of the CDR3: TGTGCCAGCAGCCCGGAGGGGGCGGGGGGCCCCTACGAGCAGTACTTC.